Below, one TCR beta chain is given with its context. It was with unique molecular identifiers that the TCRbeta library was prepared. MiXCR was run by TCRdb on the PCR reads, yielding one entry per CDR3 protein. The sample lists some 640,000 distinct CDR3 sequences, around 17% occurring once. V shed 5 bases and J 1 base; nucleotides not matched to a gene: 5. Germline V lookup: CDR1 SGHTA, CDR2 FQGNSA. This CDR3 region has 15 residues. This sample is part of a study of T-cell reconstitution after alpha-beta-depleted transplantation in children. The receptor was isolated from a human donor who donated a stem cell graft to a child with acute myeloid leukemia. Sequenced material: PBMCs from the stem cell graft donor, taken from the stem cell graft. The J gene is TRBJ2-7, the V gene TRBV7-2, with 10 nucleotides matching TRBD2. The CDR3 nucleotides read TGTGCCAGCAGCCGTAGCGGGGGGCAGTCCTACGAGCAGTACTTC. Encoded protein: CASSRSGGQSYEQYF.